This T cell receptor (beta chain) originates from a study of cytomegalovirus exposure and HLA in healthy donors. The study, taken as a whole, reports: An analysis done earlier found most TCR beta V segments productive about 90% or about 30% of the time. CMV serostatus stood as the only immune exposure information on hand.

This clone was seen only a few times. Antigen: not known. Primers for the PCR totalled 60 Vbeta and 13 Jbeta. Clones were sequenced by immunoSEQ multiplex PCR, and TCRdb holds only the in-frame ones, with some missing. The data hold around 140,000 clones, with roughly 62% observed a single time. The material sequenced was PBMCs. The clonotype comes from a male donor in good health and CMV-seronegative.

This CDR3 reads CASSFAARTEAFF. The CDR3 bases are TGTGCCAGCAGCTTCGCGGCGAGGACTGAAGCTTTCTTT. The V and J genes are TRBV11-2 and TRBJ1-1; D not certain. The V end was cut by 3 bases, the J end by 5 bases, with 10 bases between. From germline, CDR1 is SGHAT and CDR2 FQNNGV. CDR3 length: 13 amino acids. Full variable domain (missing parts from reference TRBV11-2 and TRBJ1-1): EAGVAQSPRYKIIEKRQSVAFWCNPISGHATLYWYQQILGQGPKLLIQFQNNGVVDDSQLPKDRFSAERLKGVDSTLKIQPAKLEDSAVYLCASSFAARTEAFFGQGTRLTVV.